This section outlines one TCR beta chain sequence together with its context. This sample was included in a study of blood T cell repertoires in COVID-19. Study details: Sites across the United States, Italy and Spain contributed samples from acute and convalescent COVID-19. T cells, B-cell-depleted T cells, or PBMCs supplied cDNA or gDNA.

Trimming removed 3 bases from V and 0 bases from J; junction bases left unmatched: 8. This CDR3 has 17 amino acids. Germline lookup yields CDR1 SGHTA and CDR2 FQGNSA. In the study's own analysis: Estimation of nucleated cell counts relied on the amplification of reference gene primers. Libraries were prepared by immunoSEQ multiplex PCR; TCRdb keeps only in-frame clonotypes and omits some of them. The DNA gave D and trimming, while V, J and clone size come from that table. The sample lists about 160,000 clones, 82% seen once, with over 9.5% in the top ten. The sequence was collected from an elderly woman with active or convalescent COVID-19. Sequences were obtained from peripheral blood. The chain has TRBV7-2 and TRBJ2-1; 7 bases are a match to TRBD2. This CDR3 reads CASSFSSWTSSYNEQFF. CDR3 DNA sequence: TGTGCCAGCAGCTTCAGTTCGTGGACTAGCTCCTACAATGAGCAGTTCTTC.